The text below deals with one T cell receptor (beta chain). Other nucleotide sequences in the sample specify the same CDR3. The sample is drawn from a study of shared clonotypes between healthy human individuals. The method was immunoSEQ multiplex PCR; TCRdb's version includes in-frame clones alone and lacks a portion of them. The table records 2 million to 2.5 million clones, more than 85% of them present only once. This TCR was sampled from a man between 18 and 35 years old in good health. Some clones in this sample may be carry-over from other donors' samples. Sequencing was performed on naive CD4+ T cells from PBMCs. Subset indicated: CD45RA+ positively selected.

The CDR3 sequence is CASSFPYEQYF. The CDR3 nucleotides read TGTGCCAGCAGTTTCCCCTACGAGCAGTACTTC. The chain couples TRBV28 to TRBJ2-7; D is uncertain. From germline, CDR1 is MDHEN and CDR2 SYDVKM. The CDR3 contains 11 residues. V was cut by 3 bases and J by 2 bases, with 2 bases left in between. The full variable domain, its missing parts supplied by reference TRBV28 and TRBJ2-7, is DVKVTQSSRYLVKRTGEKVFLECVQDMDHENMFWYRQDPGLGLRLIYFSYDVKMKEKGDIPEGYSVSREKKERFSLILESASTNQTSMYLCASSFPYEQYFGPGTRLTVT.